These 28 T cell receptor beta chains were sequenced from one sample in a study of beta chain features in type 1 diabetes. The sequenced template was cDNA made from the entire isolated RNA. Generated by immunoSEQ multiplex PCR, the TCRdb table keeps only in-frame clones and is missing some. The table records around 150,000 clones, about 7% of them present only once. The sequenced sample was central memory CD4+ T cells from blood. The receptor source for this set is a woman aged 25 to 45 in good health.

This chain links TRBV4-2 with TRBJ1-2, with 8 bases aligning to TRBD1. CDR1 LGHNA and CDR2 YNFKEQ come from the germline V gene. The CDR3 has 15 residues. Unmatched junction bases numbered 8, after V lost 4 bases and J lost 4 bases. CDR3 protein: CASSPQGAQAYGYTF. Here the CDR3 DNA reads TGTGCCAGCAGCCCGCAGGGGGCGCAGGCCTATGGCTACACCTTC.

This clone was counted only a few times. This chain connects TRBV5-6 to TRBJ2-3, with a weak D call TRBD2 (5 bases). Trimming cost V 1 base and J 1 base, with 10 bases left between them. CDR3 size: 15 residues. Germline CDR1 SGHDT, CDR2 YYEEEE. The CDR3 DNA sequence: TGTGCCAGCAGCTTGTCAGCGGCGGGCACAGATACGCAGTATTTT. This encodes CASSLSAAGTDTQYF.

The chain uses TRBV28 and TRBJ1-2; D might be TRBD1 (5 bases). Germline V gives CDR1 MDHEN, CDR2 SYDVKM. Trimming left V 7 bases short and J 4 bases short, with 13 bases between. The CDR3 consists of 13 residues. CDR3 sequence reads: CASTSWDSYGYTF. For the CDR3, the DNA is TGTGCCAGCACATCCTGGGACTCCTATGGCTACACCTTC.

The gene calls are TRBV27 and TRBJ2-7; D may be TRBD2 (7 bases). V was trimmed by 8 bases and J by 0 bases, leaving 17 bases between them. The V gene's germline CDR1 is MNHEY and CDR2 SMNVEV (reference sequence). CDR3 length equals 15 residues. The CDR3 region is CASHSGGGGSYEQYF. The CDR3 DNA reads as TGTGCCAGCCATTCCGGGGGCGGGGGCTCCTACGAGCAGTACTTC.

This clone was counted between two and nine times. CDR3 sequence reads: CASGTLAGGWYNEQFF. Here the CDR3 DNA reads TGTGCCAGCGGGACATTAGCGGGAGGGTGGTACAATGAGCAGTTCTTC. This rearrangement joins TRBV5-6 to TRBJ2-1; 11 bases agree with TRBD2. The CDR3 has 16 residues. Germline CDR1 is SGHDT and CDR2 is YYEEEE. V was pared by 7 bases and J by 4 bases, with 10 bases of the junction left unmatched.

This clone appeared a few times. This sequence joins TRBV7-3 and TRBJ2-1; 8 nucleotides line up with TRBD1. CDR3 size: 14 residues. J was trimmed by 10 bases and V by 5 bases; bases with no gene match: 10. CDR1 is SGHTA, CDR2 FQGTGA, per germline. CDR3 sequence reads: CASSLLPGGKEQFF. The CDR3 DNA reads as TGTGCCAGCAGCCTTCTCCCAGGGGGCAAAGAGCAGTTCTTC.

This sequence joins TRBV4-3 and TRBJ2-3; 7 bases are shared with TRBD2. Per germline, CDR1 LGHNA and CDR2 YSLEER. The J segment lost 1 base and the V segment lost 1 base, leaving 8 bases of the junction unmatched. CDR3 length equals 17 residues. CDR3 bases: TGCGCCAGCAGCCAAGGTTCAGGCGGGGGAGGCACAGATACGCAGTATTTT. Encoded protein: CASSQGSGGGGTDTQYF.

The sample holds a few counts of this clone. This chain links TRBV7-2 with TRBJ2-7; D call uncertain. Trimming left V 3 bases short and J 4 bases short, with 19 bases between. CDR1 and CDR2 from the germline V gene are SGHTA and FQGNSA. CDR3 length equals 16 residues. CDR3 in DNA: TGTGCCAGCAGCTTCGGGTATCCAAGAGGTGGGTACGAGCAGTACTTC. Amino acids: CASSFGYPRGGYEQYF.

This chain connects TRBV7-9 to TRBJ2-2; possibly TRBD1 for D (6 bases). From germline, CDR1 is SEHNR and CDR2 FQNEAQ (reference sequence). This CDR3 spans 15 amino acids. V was clipped by 5 bases and J by 6 bases, with 16 bases between them. The CDR3 DNA sequence: TGTGCCAGCAGCCACACTACACAGGGTTCCGGGGAGCTGTTTTTT. It codes for CASSHTTQGSGELFF.

This clone showed up just a few times. This sequence joins TRBV18 and TRBJ1-1, with unresolved D. Between the trimmed V and J ends, which lost 4 bases and 1 base, there was a span of 10 bases. The CDR3 sequence is 14 residues long. Germline V lookup: CDR1 KGHSH, CDR2 LQKENI. The CDR3 DNA is TGTGCCAGCTCACAACAACCCGAGAACACTGAAGCTTTCTTT. The encoded protein is CASSQQPENTEAFF.

This clone has a handful of counts. This sequence joins TRBV5-4 and TRBJ2-2; TRBD2 aligns across 7 bases. Germline values: CDR1 SGHNT, CDR2 YYREEE (reference sequence). V dropped 5 bases and J dropped 6; count of bases not matched to a gene: 10. This CDR3 has 15 amino acids. CDR3 DNA sequence: TGTGCCAGCAGTTTAGGTCGGACTAGTCCCGGGGAGCTGTTTTTT. Protein sequence: CASSLGRTSPGELFF.

This clone showed up just a few times. The V gene is TRBV5-4, the J gene TRBJ2-7; D unresolved. CDR3 length: 12 amino acids. Trimming took off 2 bases at V and 0 bases at J, with 3 bases between the two ends. Germline CDR1 reads SGHNT; CDR2 reads YYREEE (reference sequence). CDR3 in amino acids: CASSFHSYEQYF. The CDR3 DNA is TGTGCCAGCAGCTTCCACTCCTACGAGCAGTACTTC.

This clone was counted a few times. The CDR3 is CASSLGPGLAGGANVLTF. The CDR3 DNA reads as TGTGCCAGCAGCTTAGGACCGGGACTAGCGGGCGGGGCCAACGTCCTGACTTTC. The V call is TRBV7-2, the J call TRBJ2-6; TRBD2 matches 12 bases. The length of the CDR3 is 18 residues. Germline V gene data show CDR1 as SGHTA and CDR2 as FQGNSA. V lost 1 base, J lost 4 bases, and 5 bases stayed unmatched.

Ten or more counts support this clone. The rearrangement links TRBV29-1 to TRBJ1-1; no clear D. The germline gives CDR1 SQVTM, CDR2 ANQGSEA. The CDR3 runs 14 residues. Trimming left V 4 bases short and J 1 base short, with 13 bases between. The CDR3 DNA reads as TGCAGCGTTGTGGAGGGAGTGGAGAACACTGAAGCTTTCTTT. Residues: CSVVEGVENTEAFF.

This clone has a handful of counts. The chain employs TRBV7-9 and TRBJ1-3; D not resolved. The CDR3 sequence is 15 residues long. Trimming removed 3 bases at V and 3 bases at J, with 12 bases between. Germline CDR1 SEHNR, CDR2 FQNEAQ (reference sequence). The CDR3 loop reads CASSFSRSGGNTIYF. In nucleotides, the CDR3 is TGTGCCAGCAGCTTCTCCCGGAGTGGTGGAAACACCATATATTTT.

In its sample, this clone was seen a few times. This chain connects TRBV14 to TRBJ2-7; 11 bases line up with TRBD1. There are 14 residues in the CDR3. V gave up 5 bases and J gave up 3 bases; unmatched junction bases: 3. Germline CDR1 reads SGHDN; CDR2 reads FVKESK. The CDR3 protein is CASSRTGGYYEQYF. CDR3 nucleotide sequence: TGTGCCAGCAGCAGGACAGGGGGCTACTACGAGCAGTACTTC.

This clone was seen only a few times. The genes are TRBV18 and TRBJ2-5; D is unresolved. The germline V and J ends were trimmed by 3 bases and 2 bases, with 10 bases remaining between them. Germline V lookup: CDR1 KGHSH, CDR2 LQKENI. The CDR3 has 14 amino acids. CDR3: CASSPIRTQETQYF. The CDR3 DNA follows: TGTGCCAGCTCACCGATCCGTACACAAGAGACCCAGTACTTC.

The J gene is TRBJ2-7, the V gene TRBV6-1; tentative D call: TRBD2 (6 bases). Germline CDR1 and CDR2: MNHNS and SASEGT. This CDR3 comprises 15 residues. V lost 10 bases and J 0 bases, leaving 19 bases between the germline ends. The CDR3 nucleotides are TGTGCCACCCCAGGAGGGCAGACAAACTCCTACGAGCAGTACTTC. This gives the protein CATPGGQTNSYEQYF.

The table lists this clone with many counts. The chain carries TRBV7-9 and TRBJ2-1; D is unresolved. Germline V gene lookup returns CDR1 SEHNR and CDR2 FQNEAQ (reference sequence). There are 15 residues in the CDR3. The V and J ends lost 5 bases and 14 bases respectively, with 25 bases between them. CDR3 region: CASSPLSSTMSRKFF. CDR3 bases: TGTGCCAGCAGCCCCCTGAGTTCTACAATGAGCAGGAAGTTCTTC.

This clone came up a few times. The chain carries TRBV28 and TRBJ2-1; 8 nucleotides agree with TRBD2. There are 15 residues in the CDR3. Germline trimming cut 2 bases from V and 7 bases from J; bases unmatched to any gene: 7. Germline V CDR1 and CDR2: MDHEN, SYDVKM. DNA of the CDR3: TGTGCCAGCAGTTTAACTAGCGGAGTCCGGAATGAGCAGTTCTTC. As protein: CASSLTSGVRNEQFF.

The gene calls are TRBV7-3 and TRBJ2-1; weak D call: TRBD2 (6 bases). Germline lookup yields CDR1 SGHTA and CDR2 FQGTGA. The ends were cut back, 5 bases at V and 10 bases at J, with 18 bases in the middle. The CDR3 is 14 residues long. The CDR3 sequence is CASSPEVAAGEQFF. DNA for the CDR3: TGTGCCAGCAGCCCAGAAGTGGCGGCGGGGGAGCAGTTCTTC. The full variable domain, its missing parts supplied by reference TRBV7-3 and TRBJ2-1, is GAGVSQTPSNKVTEKGKYVELRCDPISGHTALYWYRQSLGQGPEFLIYFQGTGAADDSGLPNDRFFAVRPEGSVSTLKIQRTERGDSAVYLCASSPEVAAGEQFFGPGTRLTVL.

This clone was observed a few times. V and J are TRBV7-6 and TRBJ2-7; 7 nucleotides align to TRBD1. Germline V gene data show CDR1 as SGHVS and CDR2 as FNYEAQ. V gave up 5 bases and J gave up 0 bases; unmatched junction bases: 7. The CDR3 is 15 amino acids. The CDR3 is CASSPHRGPSYEQYF. DNA of the CDR3: TGTGCCAGCAGCCCGCACAGGGGACCCTCCTACGAGCAGTACTTC.

This clone has only a few counts. This chain links TRBV5-1 with TRBJ1-5; 7 bases are shared with TRBD1. The CDR3 runs 15 residues. Germline V gene data show CDR1 as SGHRS and CDR2 as YFSETQ. The V segment lost 0 bases and the J segment 5 bases; nucleotides outside the gene matches: 5. In DNA form, the CDR3 reads TGCGCCAGCAGCTTGGGGGGACAGTTGCATCAGCCCCAGCATTTT. As protein: CASSLGGQLHQPQHF.

This clone has a handful of counts. J is TRBJ2-1 and V is TRBV5-4; 9 nucleotides agree with TRBD1. Germline V gene lookup returns CDR1 SGHNT and CDR2 YYREEE (reference sequence). The CDR3 spans 15 residues. V was clipped by 4 bases and J by 6 bases; unmatched bases: 8. This CDR3 reads CASSRPGQGPNEQFF. The CDR3, as DNA: TGTGCCAGCAGCCGACCGGGACAGGGTCCCAATGAGCAGTTCTTC.

This clone showed up just a few times. This sequence joins TRBV7-2 and TRBJ2-6; no reliable D call. The germline V gene has CDR1 SGHTA and CDR2 FQGNSA. This CDR3 spans 15 amino acids. Between the trimmed V and J ends, which lost 5 bases and 0 bases, there was a span of 8 bases. CDR3 sequence reads: CASSQDVSGANVLTF. The CDR3 region has the DNA TGTGCCAGCAGCCAGGATGTCTCTGGGGCCAACGTCCTGACTTTC.

This clone was picked up many times. The V call is TRBV19, the J call TRBJ1-1, with 7 bases lining up with TRBD1. The V segment lost 3 bases and the J segment 1 base; nucleotides outside the gene matches: 5. There are 15 residues in the CDR3. The germline V gene encodes CDR1 LNHDA and CDR2 SQIVND (reference sequence). This CDR3 reads CASSITGEWNTEAFF. In nucleotides, the CDR3 is TGTGCCAGTAGTATTACAGGGGAGTGGAACACTGAAGCTTTCTTT.

At least ten counts were recorded for this clone. The chain couples TRBV13 to TRBJ2-7, with 8 bases identical to TRBD1. CDR3 length: 16 amino acids. CDR1 and CDR2 (germline): PRHDT, FYEKMQ (reference sequence). The V segment lost 5 bases and the J segment 2 bases; nucleotides outside the gene matches: 11. The CDR3 loop reads CASSRLADRGAYEQYF. In DNA form, the CDR3 reads TGTGCCAGCAGCCGCCTAGCTGACAGGGGCGCCTACGAGCAGTACTTC.

This clone occurred a few times. The chain employs TRBV28 and TRBJ2-1; TRBD2 is a possible D gene (5 bases). The CDR3 contains 15 residues. From germline, CDR1 is MDHEN and CDR2 SYDVKM. The V and J ends lost 3 bases and 4 bases respectively, with 13 bases between them. This CDR3 reads CASSFRRERYNEQFF. The CDR3 nucleotides are TGTGCCAGCAGTTTTAGACGGGAACGGTACAATGAGCAGTTCTTC.